This T cell receptor beta chain was captured in a study of T-cell memory formation after mild COVID-19. The J segment lost 0 bases and the V segment lost 7 bases, leaving 7 bases of the junction unmatched. Germline V gene sequence: CDR1 SQVTM, CDR2 ANQGSEA. This CDR3 is 14 amino acids long. Each CDR3 protein gets one entry after TCRdb re-called the 5' RACE reads with MiXCR. The sample has some 280,000 distinct CDR3 sequences; 15% to 20% are singletons. The gene calls are TRBV29-1 and TRBJ2-7; 9 bases line up with TRBD2. This TCR was recovered from a man aged 18 to 29 who had mild COVID-19 (a few samples of this study predate the infection). Cell type and time point are not known. The sequenced material came from PBMCs or a T cell subset sorted from them (not recorded which). CDR3 DNA sequence: TGCAGCGCGACGAGGGGACTAGCCTCCTACGAGCAGTACTTC. Protein product: CSATRGLASYEQYF.